This T cell receptor beta chain was retrieved from a study of CD8+CD57+ T cells in acquired aplastic anemia. In the study overall: The sorted CD4+ and CD8+ cells yielded an average around 3.4 ug of DNA. The study obtained roughly 10 million reads on average for CD4+ cells from healthy donors.

CDR3 length equals 12 residues. V was trimmed by 4 bases and J by 11 bases, leaving 14 bases between them. Germline V CDR1 and CDR2: SGHAT, FQDESV (reference sequence). Concerning this clonotype itself: Its target is not known.

Study results and limitations: Significant differences in CD8+ Simpson's diversity were not observed between patients and controls. Overlap between patients and controls comprised roughly 28 CD8+ CDR3 sequences.

Genomic DNA was employed as the template in profiling TCR beta VDJ and CDR3. TCRdb independently ran MiXCR on the reads; one entry per CDR3 protein. Among some 200,000 distinct CDR3 sequences listed, roughly 57% were seen once. The V call is TRBV11-1, the J call TRBJ1-1; TRBD1 is a possible D gene (5 bases). The TCR originated in a human donor in good health. The sample consisted of sorted CD4+, CD8+, or CD8+CD57+ T cells (not recorded which) from PBMCs. Here the CDR3 reads CASSSLGVGAFF. In DNA form, the CDR3 reads TGTGCCAGCAGCTCGCTGGGGGTAGGGGCTTTCTTT.